What follows are 17 T cell receptor beta chains derived from one specimen sequenced in a study of blood T cell repertoires in COVID-19. Repertoires were generated with immunoSEQ multiplex PCR, while TCRdb's copy carries only in-frame clones and drops some. The sample includes roughly 60,000 clones, 70% to 90% of them seen just once. Material: peripheral blood. These TCRs come from a man aged 40-49 years with acute or convalescent COVID-19.

This rearrangement joins TRBV7-2 to TRBJ2-1, with a possible D match to TRBD2 (5 bases). The V end lost 3 bases, the J end lost 12 bases, and 15 bases lay between the germline ends. CDR1 is SGHTA, CDR2 FQGNSA, per germline. The CDR3 totals 13 residues. The CDR3 DNA reads TGTGCCAGCAGCTTGGCCCCGGGAACGGGGCAGTTCTTC. Translated: CASSLAPGTGQFF.

The table lists this clone with a count of one. V and J are TRBV14 and TRBJ2-2; no reliable D call. The CDR3 has 15 amino acids. Trimming cost V 2 bases and J 0 bases, with 7 bases left between them. Germline V CDR1 and CDR2: SGHDN, FVKESK. The CDR3 bases are TGTGCCAGCAGCCAAAACAGAGCGAACACCGGGGAGCTGTTTTTT. This gives the protein CASSQNRANTGELFF. The whole variable domain, filled in from reference TRBV14 and TRBJ2-2, reads EAGVTQFPSHSVIEKGQTVTLRCDPISGHDNLYWYRRVMGKEIKFLLHFVKESKQDESGMPNNRFLAERTGGTYSTLKVQPAELEDSGVYFCASSQNRANTGELFFGEGSRLTVL.

The V and J genes are TRBV12-3 or TRBV12-4 and TRBJ2-2; D remains unclear. CDR3 size: 13 residues. The V end was cut by 5 bases, the J end by 4 bases, with 8 bases between. The CDR3 sequence: CASSNGVTGELFF. The DNA for the CDR3 is TGTGCCAGCAGTAACGGTGTCACCGGGGAGCTGTTTTTT.

This clone was picked up one time. The chain has TRBV6-5 and TRBJ2-2; 9 bases align to TRBD1. The germline gives CDR1 MNHEY, CDR2 SVGAGI. Trimming took 6 bases from V and 0 from J; bases not matched to a gene: 2. The CDR3 spans 15 residues. The CDR3 region has the DNA TGTGCCAGCAGCAGACAGGGGGCGAACACCGGGGAGCTGTTTTTT. Translating gives CASSRQGANTGELFF.

The rearrangement uses TRBV24-1 and TRBJ2-3; TRBD1 matches 8 bases. Germline values: CDR1 KGHDR, CDR2 SFDVKD. The CDR3 sequence is 14 residues long. The ends lost 5 bases at V and 6 bases at J; junction bases unmatched: 6. The CDR3 here is CATSGTGHGDTQYF. The DNA of the CDR3 is TGTGCCACCAGTGGGACAGGGCATGGGGATACGCAGTATTTT.

The V and J genes are TRBV11-3 and TRBJ2-2; D possibly corresponds to TRBD1 (5 bases). The CDR3 has 14 amino acids. Germline lookup yields CDR1 SGHNT and CDR2 YENEEA. Trimming took 1 base from V and 4 from J, leaving 7 bases between them. The CDR3 loop reads CASSLVQGTGELFF. The CDR3 nucleotides are TGTGCCAGCAGCTTAGTTCAGGGCACCGGGGAGCTGTTTTTT.

This clone was seen only once. This sequence joins TRBV6-1 and TRBJ2-7, with 7 bases aligning to TRBD1. Per germline, CDR1 MNHNS and CDR2 SASEGT. V gave up 1 base and J gave up 0 bases; unmatched junction bases: 6. The CDR3 extends over 16 amino acids. For the CDR3, the DNA is TGTGCCAGCAGTGAAGGAAAAGGACAGGTCTCCTACGAGCAGTACTTC. Translation gives CASSEGKGQVSYEQYF.

This chain's CDR3 is CASGGRAYGYTF. The CDR3 nucleotides are TGTGCCAGCGGGGGCAGGGCCTATGGCTACACCTTC. This chain joins TRBV6-5 and TRBJ1-2; tentative D call: TRBD1 (6 bases). Trimming removed 8 bases from V and 4 bases from J, with 11 bases in between. This CDR3 is built from 12 residues. Looked up from germline, CDR1 is MNHEY and CDR2 is SVGAGI.

The genes are TRBV30 and TRBJ2-1; weak D call: TRBD1 (5 bases). There are 15 residues in the CDR3. Germline CDR1 and CDR2: GTSNPN and SVGIG (reference sequence). Trimming shortened V by 3 bases and J by 7 bases, and 19 bases separated the two germline ends. In DNA, the CDR3 is TGTGCCTGGAGCGTAACCCTAGGGGCGGAAAATGAGCAGTTCTTC. Translating gives CAWSVTLGAENEQFF.

This rearrangement joins TRBV12-2 to TRBJ1-2. TRBV12-2 is a pseudogene segment. The CDR3 loop spans 16 amino acids. In DNA form, the CDR3 reads TGTGCAAGTCGCGAACGGGGCGGGGTCAGCGACTATGGCTACACCTTC. Translated: CASRERGGVSDYGYTF.

The genes are TRBV29-1 and TRBJ2-7; 9 bases align to TRBD1. In germline, CDR1 is SQVTM, CDR2 ANQGSEA. Losses at the gene ends were 5 bases for V and 3 bases for J; bases not matched to a gene: 5. The CDR3 has 13 residues. CDR3 bases: TGCAGCGTTCGACAGGGGGAGGACTACGAGCAGTACTTC. Its translation: CSVRQGEDYEQYF.

J is TRBJ2-2 and V is TRBV18; 9 nucleotides agree with TRBD1. CDR1 KGHSH and CDR2 LQKENI come from the germline V gene. The junction had 9 bases not matched to a gene; V was cut back by 1 base and J by 6 bases. The CDR3 has 17 residues. The CDR3 DNA follows: TGTGCCAGCTCACCACGGGGGACAGGGAGTCGCGCCGGGGAGCTGTTTTTT. Its translation: CASSPRGTGSRAGELFF.

The genes are TRBV30 and TRBJ1-2; the D gene is possibly TRBD1 (6 bases). In germline, CDR1 is GTSNPN, CDR2 SVGIG (reference sequence). The CDR3 loop spans 12 amino acids. CDR3 sequence reads: CATGGQGYGYTF. CDR3 in DNA: TGTGCTACGGGGGGGCAGGGCTATGGCTACACCTTC.

V usage is TRBV11-2 and J usage is TRBJ2-2, with a possible D match to TRBD1 (5 bases). CDR1 and CDR2 (germline): SGHAT, FQNNGV. V dropped 1 base and J dropped 8 bases, with 20 bases sitting between them. This CDR3 has 17 residues. CDR3 DNA: TGTGCCAGCAGCTTAGGGCTTCAGGGCTATATGTCGGGGGAGCTGTTTTTT. Translating it yields CASSLGLQGYMSGELFF.

The chain joins TRBV30 to TRBJ1-2, with D unresolved. V was cut by 6 bases and J by 2 bases, with 16 bases left in between. The CDR3 extends over 14 amino acids. From germline, CDR1 is GTSNPN and CDR2 SVGIG (reference sequence). The CDR3 loop reads CACPLGSSNYGYTF. In DNA, the CDR3 is TGTGCCTGCCCCCTCGGGAGCAGCAACTATGGCTACACCTTC.

The CDR3 DNA is TGTGCTAGTGGTCTCCCTGCAACTAATGAAAAACTGTTTTTT. Protein sequence: CASGLPATNEKLFF. The chain combines TRBV12-5 with TRBJ1-4, with unresolved D. The CDR3 runs to 14 residues. V was trimmed by 5 bases and J by 0 bases, leaving 7 bases between them. Looked up from germline, CDR1 is LGHNT and CDR2 is FRNRAP.

The genes are TRBV3-1 (or the pseudogene TRBV3-2) and TRBJ2-2; 14 bases agree with TRBD2. The CDR3 is 16 residues long. Germline CDR1 reads LGHDT; CDR2 reads YNNKEL (reference sequence). V shed 1 base and J 5 bases; nucleotides not matched to a gene: 0. Written as DNA, the CDR3 is TGTGCCAGCAGCCAAGGGACTAGCGGGGGGACCGGGGAGCTGTTTTTT. Translating it yields CASSQGTSGGTGELFF.